This is a list of T cell receptor beta chains from one sample in a study of T cell responses to AZD1222 COVID-19 vaccine. Repertoires were generated with immunoSEQ multiplex PCR, while TCRdb's copy carries only in-frame clones and drops some. The table has fewer than 100,000 clones, roughly 92% seen once. The sequences come from peripheral blood, collected on day 0 of AZD1222 vaccination. These TCRs come from an adult in good health. Each CDR3 is given with its conserved first and last residue. D genes are given only for firm matches. Rows may omit the clone size; those that give it use once, few, many or a size class.

J gene | D gene | V gene | clone size | CDR3 DNA | CDR3 protein
TRBJ2-1 | TRBD2 | TRBV10-3 | NA | TGTGCCACCGCCGATACTAGCGGATACAATGAGCAGTTCTTC | CATADTSGYNEQFF
TRBJ2-1 | TRBD1 | TRBV7-9 | NA | TGTGCCAGCAGCTCACACAGGGGGCAGAGGAATGAGCAGTTCTTC | CASSSHRGQRNEQFF
TRBJ1-2 | NA | TRBV27 | NA | TGTGCCAGCAGTCAGGGGATGGTCTATGGCTACACCTTC | CASSQGMVYGYTF
TRBJ1-5 | NA | TRBV19 | NA | TGTGCCAGTAATCCAGGGACTTTTAGCAATCAGCCCCAGCATTTT | CASNPGTFSNQPQHF
TRBJ2-1 | NA | TRBV20-1 | once | TGCAGTGGATCCTACAATGAGCAGTTCTTC | CSGSYNEQFF
TRBJ2-5 | TRBD2 | TRBV5-1 | NA | TGCGCCAGCAGCCCGACGAGAGCGGGATACGAGACCCAGTACTTC | CASSPTRAGYETQYF
TRBJ2-7 | NA | TRBV6-2/TRBV6-3 | NA | TGTGCCAGCAGTTACGGGGGAGGCCCCTACGAGCAGTACTTC | CASSYGGGPYEQYF
TRBJ1-5 | NA | TRBV25-1 | NA | TGTGCCAGCAGTGAAGCCGGACGGGCCAATCAGCCCCAGCATTTT | CASSEAGRANQPQHF
TRBJ2-3 | TRBD2 | TRBV11-2 | NA | TGTGCCAGCAGCTTCGCCGGGACTAGCGTAGGGGATACGCAGTATTTT | CASSFAGTSVGDTQYF
TRBJ1-1 | NA | TRBV5-1 | NA | TGCGCCAGCAGCGGGGAGGTGAACACTGAAGCTTTCTTT | CASSGEVNTEAFF
TRBJ2-1 | NA | TRBV11-2 | NA | TGTGCCAGCAGCCCCTTTGGGGATGAGCAGTTCTTC | CASSPFGDEQFF
TRBJ2-5 | TRBD2 | TRBV6-2/TRBV6-3 | NA | TGTGCCAGCAGTACGCGGGGGCAAGAGACCCAGTACTTC | CASSTRGQETQYF
TRBJ1-2 | NA | TRBV6-2/TRBV6-3 | NA | TGTGCCAGCAGTTACGCGGGAGTTGGGGGCTACACCTTC | CASSYAGVGGYTF
TRBJ1-5 | NA | TRBV6-1 | NA | TGTGCCAGCAGTGAACGGGAGCCCCAGCATTTT | CASSEREPQHF
TRBJ1-1 | NA | TRBV5-4 | NA | TGTGCCAGCAGCTTGGCCAGGGCGAACACTGAAGCTTTCTTT | CASSLARANTEAFF
TRBJ2-1 | NA | TRBV30 | NA | TGTGCCTGGAGTGTCAGTAGGGTTGTAAATGAGCAGTTCTTC | CAWSVSRVVNEQFF
TRBJ1-2 | NA | TRBV15 | few | TGTGCCACCAGCAGTGGGGTTCAGGGACTCGGGGGCTACACCTTC | CATSSGVQGLGGYTF
TRBJ2-3 | NA | TRBV7-8 | NA | TGTGCCAGCAGCGTAGGCACAGATACGCAGTATTTT | CASSVGTDTQYF
TRBJ1-5 | NA | TRBV28 | NA | TGTGCCAGCAGCCGGGGGACGAGCAATCAGCCCCAGCATTTT | CASSRGTSNQPQHF
TRBJ1-2 | TRBD1 | TRBV7-2 | NA | TGTGCCAGCAGCTTGGCGGGACAGACTAACTATGGCTACACCTTC | CASSLAGQTNYGYTF
TRBJ2-7 | NA | TRBV2 | once | TGTGCCAGCTTAGACAGCTCCTACGAGCAGTACTTC | CASLDSSYEQYF
TRBJ2-1 | TRBD1 | TRBV9 | NA | TGTGCCAGCAGCGTACCCCCCGGGACAGGGGGTCTAAATGAGCAGTTCTTC | CASSVPPGTGGLNEQFF
TRBJ2-5 | NA | TRBV3-1/TRBV3-2 | NA | TGTGCCAGCAGCCAAAGAGGGCTTGGGGAGACCCAGTACTTC | CASSQRGLGETQYF
TRBJ1-6 | NA | TRBV10-3 | NA | TGTGCCATCAGTGTTCAGGGAATAAATTCACCCCTCCACTTT | CAISVQGINSPLHF
TRBJ2-5 | NA | TRBV19 | NA | TGTGCCAGTAGTATAGGGGCCGAGACCCAGTACTTC | CASSIGAETQYF
TRBJ2-5 | NA | TRBV5-1 | NA | TGCGCCAGCAGCTTGAGGTCGAAGAGTACTGGAGAGACCCAGTACTTC | CASSLRSKSTGETQYF
TRBJ2-1 | TRBD1 | TRBV11-2 | once | TGTGCCAGCAGCTCGACTCCGGGACAGGGGGCGGCAAACAATGAGCAGTTCTTC | CASSSTPGQGAANNEQFF
TRBJ1-1 | TRBD1 | TRBV25-1 | NA | TGTGCCAGCAGTTCAAGGGGTTTACAGGGGTCAGCTTTCTTT | CASSSRGLQGSAFF
TRBJ2-7 | NA | TRBV6-2/TRBV6-3 | NA | TGTGCCAGCAGTTACTCGTCGCGGCTGCTAACCTACGAGCAGTACTTC | CASSYSSRLLTYEQYF
TRBJ2-1 | TRBD2 | TRBV9 | NA | TGTGCCAGCAGCGTAAGGCCTAGCGGGAGCTCCTACAATGAGCAGTTCTTC | CASSVRPSGSSYNEQFF
TRBJ2-2 | TRBD2 | TRBV7-8 | NA | TGTGCCAGCAGCCCCTATTGGGGTAGCGGGGGGTTAAACACCGGGGAGCTGTTTTTT | CASSPYWGSGGLNTGELFF
TRBJ2-1 | TRBD1 | TRBV12-5 | NA | TGTGCTAGTGGTTTACGCACAGGGGGCATTCGAACGGGTGAGCAGTTCTTC | CASGLRTGGIRTGEQFF
TRBJ1-1 | NA | TRBV6-2/TRBV6-3 | few | TGTGCCAGCAGTTATGCGGCAGTGAACACTGAAGCTTTCTTT | CASSYAAVNTEAFF
TRBJ1-1 | NA | TRBV5-1 | NA | TGCGCCAGCAGCTTGGGACAGGTTAACACTGAAGCTTTCTTT | CASSLGQVNTEAFF
TRBJ2-7 | TRBD2 | TRBV29-1 | NA | TGCAGCGTTGGGCGGGAGCCCTACGAGCAGTACTTC | CSVGREPYEQYF
TRBJ2-1 | TRBD2 | TRBV9 | NA | TGTGCCAGCAGCGATTCATTGTTGACTAGCGAGAGGAATGAGCAGTTCTTC | CASSDSLLTSERNEQFF
TRBJ2-2 | TRBD1 | TRBV6-5 | NA | TGTGCCAGCAGTTACTCAGACAGGGACACCGGGGAGCTGTTTTTT | CASSYSDRDTGELFF
TRBJ1-4 | TRBD1 | TRBV15 | NA | TGTGCCACCAGCAGAGGCACAGGGGTCTCCTATGAAAAACTGTTTTTT | CATSRGTGVSYEKLFF
TRBJ1-2 | TRBD1 | TRBV5-8 | NA | TGTGCCAGCAGCACTTGGGACAGTAACTATGGCTACACCTTC | CASSTWDSNYGYTF
TRBJ2-3 | TRBD2 | TRBV7-9 | NA | TGTGCCAGCAGAAAAGGTGCTAGCGGGGGGAGAGATACGCAGTATTTT | CASRKGASGGRDTQYF
TRBJ1-4 | TRBD1 | TRBV7-9 | NA | TGTGCCAGCAGCCCCACAGGGGCTAATGAAAAACTGTTTTTT | CASSPTGANEKLFF
TRBJ2-7 | TRBD1 | TRBV2 | once | TGTGCCAGCACCAAAACCGAGACAGGGGTCCACGAGCAGTACTTC | CASTKTETGVHEQYF
TRBJ2-7 | TRBD2 | TRBV7-3 | NA | TGTGCCAGCAGCTTAGCTAGAGTGCTAGCGGCCTCCTACGAGCAGTACTTC | CASSLARVLAASYEQYF
TRBJ1-3 | NA | TRBV7-9 | NA | TGTGCCAGCCGGCTCTCTGGAAACACCATATATTTT | CASRLSGNTIYF
TRBJ1-1 | NA | TRBV7-9 | NA | TGTGCCAGCAGCTCGACGTCCGGAGTCAACACTGAAGCTTTCTTT | CASSSTSGVNTEAFF
TRBJ1-4 | NA | TRBV3-1/TRBV3-2 | NA | TGTGCCAGCAGCCAAACGTGGTCTCTGGGCGGCGAAAAACTGTTTTTT | CASSQTWSLGGEKLFF
TRBJ1-2 | NA | TRBV12-3/TRBV12-4 | once | TGTGCCAGCAGTTTTCGGGGCAATGGCTACACCTTC | CASSFRGNGYTF
TRBJ2-7 | NA | TRBV7-3 | NA | TGTGCCAGCAGCTTAGACAGTACCTACGAGCAGTACTTC | CASSLDSTYEQYF
TRBJ2-3 | TRBD2 | TRBV7-3 | NA | TGTGCCAGCAGCTTGAAGCGGGGGGGAAAAGATACGCAGTATTTT | CASSLKRGGKDTQYF
TRBJ1-5 | NA | TRBV7-9 | NA | TGTGCCAGCAGCTTGACGTCCGGGGCTGAGCCCCAGCATTTT | CASSLTSGAEPQHF
TRBJ2-7 | NA | TRBV9 | NA | TGTGCCAGCAGCACCTTGGGTCAGGGGGGCGAGCAGTACTTC | CASSTLGQGGEQYF
TRBJ1-5 | NA | TRBV27 | NA | TGTGCCAGCAGTTTAGGAGCCAATCAGCCCCAGCATTTT | CASSLGANQPQHF
TRBJ1-1 | TRBD1 | TRBV5-5 | NA | TGTGCCAGCAGCGTGGGGACAGGGTATGTCTCCACTGAAGCTTTCTTT | CASSVGTGYVSTEAFF
TRBJ1-6 | NA | TRBV9 | NA | TGTGCCAGCAGCTCGAGGGGTCCGTCCTATAATTCACCCCTCCACTTT | CASSSRGPSYNSPLHF
TRBJ1-2 | NA | TRBV7-9 | NA | TGTGCCAGCAGCTTAGTGGGGGGGCTAGCTAACTATGGCTACACCTTC | CASSLVGGLANYGYTF
TRBJ2-1 | TRBD2 | TRBV7-2 | NA | TGTGCCAGCAGCTTAAGGACTAGCGACTACAATGAGCAGTTCTTC | CASSLRTSDYNEQFF
TRBJ1-2 | TRBD1 | TRBV4-3 | few | TGCGCCAGCAGCCAAGATCTAAGGACAGGGGGGCTCTATGGCTACACCTTC | CASSQDLRTGGLYGYTF
TRBJ1-5 | TRBD1 | TRBV27 | NA | TGTGCCAGCAGTTGGACAGGGAATCAGCCCCAGCATTTT | CASSWTGNQPQHF
TRBJ1-2 | TRBD1 | TRBV6-5 | NA | TGTGCCAGCAAGAGGGGGCTCGGGGACGGCTACACCTTC | CASKRGLGDGYTF